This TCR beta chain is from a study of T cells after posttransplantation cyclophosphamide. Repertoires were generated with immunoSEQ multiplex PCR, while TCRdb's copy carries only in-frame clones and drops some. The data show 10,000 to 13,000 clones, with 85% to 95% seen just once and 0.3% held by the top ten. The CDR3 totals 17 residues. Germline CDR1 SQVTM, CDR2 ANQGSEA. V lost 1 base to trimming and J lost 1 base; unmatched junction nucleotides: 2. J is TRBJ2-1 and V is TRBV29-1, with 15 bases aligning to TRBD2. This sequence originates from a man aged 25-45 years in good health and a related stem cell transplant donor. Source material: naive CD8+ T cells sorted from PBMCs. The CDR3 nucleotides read TGCAGCGTTGAAGGGACTAGCGGGGGGGTATCCTACAATGAGCAGTTCTTC. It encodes CSVEGTSGGVSYNEQFF.